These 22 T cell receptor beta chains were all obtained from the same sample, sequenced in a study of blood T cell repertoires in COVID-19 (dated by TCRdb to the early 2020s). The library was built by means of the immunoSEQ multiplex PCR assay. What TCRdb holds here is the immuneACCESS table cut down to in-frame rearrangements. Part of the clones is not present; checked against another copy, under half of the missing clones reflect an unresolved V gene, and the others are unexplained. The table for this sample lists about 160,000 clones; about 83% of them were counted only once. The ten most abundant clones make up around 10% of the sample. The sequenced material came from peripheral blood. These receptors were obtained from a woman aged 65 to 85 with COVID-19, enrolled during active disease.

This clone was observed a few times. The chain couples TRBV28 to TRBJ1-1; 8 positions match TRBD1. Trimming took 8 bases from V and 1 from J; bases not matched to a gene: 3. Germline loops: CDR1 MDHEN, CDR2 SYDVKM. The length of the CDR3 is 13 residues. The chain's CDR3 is CASGQGWNTEAFF. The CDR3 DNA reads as TGTGCCAGCGGACAGGGTTGGAACACTGAAGCTTTCTTT.

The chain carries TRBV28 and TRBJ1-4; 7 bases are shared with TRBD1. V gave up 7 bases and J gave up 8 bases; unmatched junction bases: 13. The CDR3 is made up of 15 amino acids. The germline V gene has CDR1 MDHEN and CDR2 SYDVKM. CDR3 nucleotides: TGTGCCAGCACCGCCTCTGACAGGGTCGAGGAAAAACTGTTTTTT. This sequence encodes CASTASDRVEEKLFF. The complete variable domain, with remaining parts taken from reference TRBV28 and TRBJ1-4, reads DVKVTQSSRYLVKRTGEKVFLECVQDMDHENMFWYRQDPGLGLRLIYFSYDVKMKEKGDIPEGYSVSREKKERFSLILESASTNQTSMYLCASTASDRVEEKLFFGSGTQLSVL.

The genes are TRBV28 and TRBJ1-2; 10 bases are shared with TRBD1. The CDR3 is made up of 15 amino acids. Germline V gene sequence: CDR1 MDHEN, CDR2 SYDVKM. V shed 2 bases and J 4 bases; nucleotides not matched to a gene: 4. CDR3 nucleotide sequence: TGTGCCAGCAGTTTAAGACAGGGGGCAGGCTATGGCTACACCTTC. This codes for CASSLRQGAGYGYTF.

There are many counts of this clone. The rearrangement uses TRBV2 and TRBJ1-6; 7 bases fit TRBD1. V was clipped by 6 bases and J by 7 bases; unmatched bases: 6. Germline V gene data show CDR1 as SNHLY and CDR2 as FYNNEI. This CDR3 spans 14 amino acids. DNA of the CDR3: TGTGCCAGCAGAGAGACAGGGAACAATTCACCCCTCCACTTT. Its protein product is CASRETGNNSPLHF.

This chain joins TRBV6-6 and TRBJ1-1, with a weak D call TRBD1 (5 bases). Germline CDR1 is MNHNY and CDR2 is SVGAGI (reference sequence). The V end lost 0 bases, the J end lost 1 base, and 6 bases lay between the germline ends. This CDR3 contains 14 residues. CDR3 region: CASSYSGENTEAFF. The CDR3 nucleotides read TGTGCCAGCAGTTACTCAGGGGAGAACACTGAAGCTTTCTTT.

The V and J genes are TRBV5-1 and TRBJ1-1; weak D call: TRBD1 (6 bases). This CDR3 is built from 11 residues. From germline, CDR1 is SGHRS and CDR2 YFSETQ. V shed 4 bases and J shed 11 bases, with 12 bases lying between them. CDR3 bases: TGCGCCAGCAGCAAGGACAGCTTGGCTTTCTTT. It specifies CASSKDSLAFF.

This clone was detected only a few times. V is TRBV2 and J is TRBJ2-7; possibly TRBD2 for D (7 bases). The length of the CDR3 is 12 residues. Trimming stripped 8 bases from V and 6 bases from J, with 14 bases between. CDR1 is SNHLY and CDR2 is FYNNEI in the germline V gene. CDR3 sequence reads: CASGGGQGEQYF. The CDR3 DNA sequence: TGTGCCAGCGGGGGGGGACAAGGCGAGCAGTACTTC.

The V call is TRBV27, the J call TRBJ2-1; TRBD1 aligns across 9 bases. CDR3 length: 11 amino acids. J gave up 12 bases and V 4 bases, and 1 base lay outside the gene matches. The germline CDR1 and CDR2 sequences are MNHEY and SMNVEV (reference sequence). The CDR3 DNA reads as TGTGCCAGCAGTTCGGACAGGGGGCAGTTCTTC. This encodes CASSSDRGQFF.

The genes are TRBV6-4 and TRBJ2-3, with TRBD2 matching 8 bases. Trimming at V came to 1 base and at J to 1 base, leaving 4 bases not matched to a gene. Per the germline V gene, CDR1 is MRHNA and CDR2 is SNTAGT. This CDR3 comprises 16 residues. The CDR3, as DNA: TGTGCCAGCAGTGACTTGGGTAGCGGGGGCACAGATACGCAGTATTTT. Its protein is CASSDLGSGGTDTQYF.

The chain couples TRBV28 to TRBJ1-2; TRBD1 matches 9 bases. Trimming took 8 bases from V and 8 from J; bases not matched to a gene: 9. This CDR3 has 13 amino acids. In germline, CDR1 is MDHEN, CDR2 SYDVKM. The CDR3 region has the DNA TGTGCCAGCGGGACGGGACAGGGTGAGGGCTACACCTTC. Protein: CASGTGQGEGYTF.

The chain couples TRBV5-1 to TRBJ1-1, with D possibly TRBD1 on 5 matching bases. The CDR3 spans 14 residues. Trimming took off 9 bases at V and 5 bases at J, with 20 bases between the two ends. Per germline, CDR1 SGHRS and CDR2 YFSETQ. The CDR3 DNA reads TGCGCCACGGCCCCGGGCGGTGGACAAACTGAAGCTTTCTTT. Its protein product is CATAPGGGQTEAFF.

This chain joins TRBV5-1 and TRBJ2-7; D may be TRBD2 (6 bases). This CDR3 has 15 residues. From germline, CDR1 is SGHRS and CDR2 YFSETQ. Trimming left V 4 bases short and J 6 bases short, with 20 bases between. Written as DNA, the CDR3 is TGCGCCAGCAGCCAAGGAGGGCAGGGCTTAGTCGAGCAGTACTTC. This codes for CASSQGGQGLVEQYF.

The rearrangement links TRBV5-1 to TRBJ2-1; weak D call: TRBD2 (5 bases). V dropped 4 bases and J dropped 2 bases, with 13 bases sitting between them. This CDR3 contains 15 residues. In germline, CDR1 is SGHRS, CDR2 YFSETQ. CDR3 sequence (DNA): TGCGCCAGCAGCGTTGATTCCGGGGCCTACAATGAGCAGTTCTTC. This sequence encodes CASSVDSGAYNEQFF. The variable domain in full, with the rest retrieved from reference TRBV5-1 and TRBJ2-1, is KAGVTQTPRYLIKTRGQQVTLSCSPISGHRSVSWYQQTPGQGLQFLFEYFSETQRNKGNFPGRFSGRQFSNSRSEMNVSTLELGDSALYLCASSVDSGAYNEQFFGPGTRLTVL.

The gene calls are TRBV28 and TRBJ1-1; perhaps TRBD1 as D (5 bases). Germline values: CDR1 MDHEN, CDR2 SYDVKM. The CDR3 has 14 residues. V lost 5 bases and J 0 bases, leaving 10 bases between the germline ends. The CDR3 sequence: CASSPPTVNTEAFF. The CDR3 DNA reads TGTGCCAGCAGTCCCCCGACAGTGAACACTGAAGCTTTCTTT.

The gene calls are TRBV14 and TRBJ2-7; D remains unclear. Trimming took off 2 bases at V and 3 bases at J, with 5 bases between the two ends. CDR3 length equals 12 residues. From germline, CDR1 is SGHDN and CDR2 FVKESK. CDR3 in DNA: TGTGCCAGCAGCCAATCCTTCTACGAGCAGTACTTC. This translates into CASSQSFYEQYF. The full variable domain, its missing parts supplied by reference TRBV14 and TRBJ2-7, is EAGVTQFPSHSVIEKGQTVTLRCDPISGHDNLYWYRRVMGKEIKFLLHFVKESKQDESGMPNNRFLAERTGGTYSTLKVQPAELEDSGVYFCASSQSFYEQYFGPGTRLTVT.

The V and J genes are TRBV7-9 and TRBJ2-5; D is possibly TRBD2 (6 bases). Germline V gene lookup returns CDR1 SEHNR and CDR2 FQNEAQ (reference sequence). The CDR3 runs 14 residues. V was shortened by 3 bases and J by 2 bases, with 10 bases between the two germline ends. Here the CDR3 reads CASSFFSGQETQYF. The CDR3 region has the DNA TGTGCCAGCAGCTTTTTCAGCGGGCAAGAGACCCAGTACTTC.

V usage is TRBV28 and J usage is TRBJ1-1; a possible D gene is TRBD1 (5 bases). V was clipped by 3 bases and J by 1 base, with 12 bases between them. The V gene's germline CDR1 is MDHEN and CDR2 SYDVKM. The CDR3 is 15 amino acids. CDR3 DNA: TGTGCCAGCAGTTTGGGGAGGGGAGAGAACACTGAAGCTTTCTTT. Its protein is CASSLGRGENTEAFF.

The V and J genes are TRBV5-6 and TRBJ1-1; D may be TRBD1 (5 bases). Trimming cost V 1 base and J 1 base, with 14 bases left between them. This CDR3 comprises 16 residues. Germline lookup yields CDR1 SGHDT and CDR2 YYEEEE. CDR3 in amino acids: CASSLPHLGGNTEAFF. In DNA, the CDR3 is TGTGCCAGCAGCTTGCCCCATCTGGGGGGGAACACTGAAGCTTTCTTT.

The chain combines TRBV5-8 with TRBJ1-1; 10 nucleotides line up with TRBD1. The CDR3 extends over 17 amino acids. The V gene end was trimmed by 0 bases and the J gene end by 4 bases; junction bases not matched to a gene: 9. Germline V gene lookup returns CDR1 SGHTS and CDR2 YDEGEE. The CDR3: CASSLGWDRGEATEAFF. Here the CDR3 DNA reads TGTGCCAGCAGCTTGGGTTGGGACAGGGGCGAGGCCACTGAAGCTTTCTTT.

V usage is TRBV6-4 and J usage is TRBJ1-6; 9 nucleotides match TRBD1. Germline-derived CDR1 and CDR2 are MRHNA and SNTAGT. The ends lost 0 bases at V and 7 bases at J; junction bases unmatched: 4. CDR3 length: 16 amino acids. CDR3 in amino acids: CASSDSGQGLNSPLHF. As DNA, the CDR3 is TGTGCCAGCAGTGACTCAGGACAGGGGTTGAATTCACCCCTCCACTTT.

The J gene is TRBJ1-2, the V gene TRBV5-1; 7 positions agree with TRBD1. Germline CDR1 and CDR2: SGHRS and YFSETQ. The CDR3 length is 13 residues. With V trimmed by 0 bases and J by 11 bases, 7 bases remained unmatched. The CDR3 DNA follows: TGCGCCAGCAGCTTGGACGGGACAGTCTTATACACCTTC. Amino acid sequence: CASSLDGTVLYTF.

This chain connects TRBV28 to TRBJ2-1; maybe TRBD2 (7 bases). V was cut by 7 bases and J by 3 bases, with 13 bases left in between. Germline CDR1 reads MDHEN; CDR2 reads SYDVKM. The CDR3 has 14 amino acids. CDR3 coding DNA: TGTGCCAGCACCTCGAGGGGGGGCTACAATGAGCAGTTCTTC. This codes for CASTSRGGYNEQFF.